The sequence of this T cell receptor beta chain was determined in a study of T cell changes during pregnancy in multiple sclerosis. CDR3 size: 14 residues. CDR1 and CDR2 (germline): SGDLS, YYNGEE. With 0 bases removed from V and 4 bases from J, the gap between germline ends came to 10 bases. This clone was seen only a few times. TCRdb keeps only in-frame clones here, not all; method: immunoSEQ multiplex PCR. This table has approximately 92,000 clones, roughly 90% appearing once. This sequence was found in a female donor with multiple sclerosis, enrolled in a pregnancy study. V gene TRBV9 combines with J gene TRBJ1-2, with D unresolved. The source was peripheral blood, collected in the first trimester of pregnancy. The CDR3 spells CASSVGAGLYGYTF. The CDR3 DNA sequence: TGTGCCAGCAGCGTAGGCGCTGGGCTCTATGGCTACACCTTC.